This record looks at one T cell receptor beta chain sequence and its context. Assay used: immunoSEQ multiplex PCR; TCRdb lists only in-frame clones, some missing. The sample yields 140,000 to 150,000 clones, about nine tenths seen once. This record belongs to a study of control samples from healthy donors and cancer patients. V was pared by 6 bases and J by 7 bases, with 14 bases of the junction left unmatched. This CDR3 is 16 amino acids long. The germline V gene has CDR1 SGHKS and CDR2 YYEKEE (reference sequence). Sequences were obtained from blood. The chain has TRBV5-5 and TRBJ2-1; 9 bases match TRBD2. The sequence was collected from a man aged 25-40 years in good health. The CDR3 is CASTPPRSGGWNEQFF. In DNA, the CDR3 is TGTGCCAGCACCCCCCCCCGAAGCGGGGGGTGGAATGAGCAGTTCTTC.